This TCR beta chain was sequenced during a study of read filtering for tumor transcriptome and immune sequencing (dated by TCRdb to about 2020). About the investigation overall: The cohort consisted of 17 to 20 male and approximately 15 female patients, with a mean age of about 70 years and an age range of about 40 to 90. By revised international staging, eight or nine patients were R-ISS I, under 20 were R-ISS II and about seven were R-ISS III. After DNase treatment, whole-transcriptome libraries were prepared with the TruSeq RNA Access Library Prep Kit. TCR-region mapped reads per sample ranged from about 4.05 to 10.27 million with IR-seq versus only roughly 75 to 1273 with RNA-seq. The study compared TCR repertoires from targeted immune repertoire sequencing and bulk whole-transcriptome sequencing run on the same bone marrow samples. As a main aim, a read-filtering strategy for immune repertoire data was addressed, with the specific question being whether clonotypes supported by a single read should be removed. What the study reported, not specific to this receptor: The sorted CD138-negative fraction was a mixed bone marrow immune population, not purified T cells. IR-seq captured clonotypes at much higher depth and more reliably than RNA-seq, and smaller IR-seq throughput sufficed to identify most shared clonotypes. In IR-seq, single-read clonotypes were 80% to 90% of clonotypes but approximately 3.7% of total reads; in RNA-seq they were approximately 73% of clonotypes and roughly 42% of reads. When single-read clonotypes were removed, the proportions of shared clonotypes in IR-seq and RNA-seq correlated more strongly.

Starting from roughly 0.4 ug RNA, TCR libraries were constructed with the Immunoverse kit using molecular barcoded adaptors that cover the alpha/delta and beta/gamma chains. TCR library preparation was performed with the same RNA that was used for transcriptome sequencing. An Illumina HiSeq 4000 with 2 x 150 cycles was used to sequence the TCR libraries. From the authors' description of their analysis: Using MiXCR, which included quality filtering and error correction, TCR reads were aligned to human V, D, J and C references and then assembled into CDR3 clonotypes. The tcR package in R was used to analyze clonotype counts and gene usage diversity. For inspection of raw mapping reads, RNA-seq reads were mapped by STAR aligner version 2.5.3a onto GRCh37 of the human genome. To test the effect of sequencing depth on detected clonotypes, IR-seq fastq files were randomly downsampled using Seqtk 1.3. TCRdb trimmed public reads at Q25 via fastp, called clones via MiXCR and kept in-frame beta chains. All rows with the same CDR3 protein become a single entry with the most common DNA and genes. The V and J calls come from TCRdb's annotation, not from the publication. The sample includes 130,000 or so distinct CDR3 sequences, with under 15% observed a single time. The ten largest clones capture under 9% of the sample.

From a lookup of the germline V gene (reference sequence), CDR1 and CDR2 are DFQATT and SNEGSKA. From the cysteine through the phenylalanine, the CDR3 covers 15 amino acids. The DNA shown is the 45-base CDR3, in frame from base 1. The germline V and J ends show losses of 5 bases and 5 bases respectively, and no gene match explains 12 bases of the junction. This clonotype was counted ten times or more. This receptor's antigen is unknown. Within one base of it there is no much larger clone, and no base qualities were kept. Each patient had bone marrow sampled at the time of active disease. Isolation of bone marrow mononuclear cells was performed by Ficoll-Hypaque density gradient centrifugation. Myeloma plasma cells were removed and CD138-negative cells were collected by negative selection after labeling with CD138 magnetic microbeads on a MACS separator. Flow cytometry with CD138 antibodies on an Attune NxT was used to check how pure the isolated cells were. TRIzol reagent was used to extract total RNA, which was then quantified with a NanoDrop spectrophotometer. For each patient, paired RNA-seq and IR-seq were run on the CD138-negative bone marrow sample from that patient.

The chain couples TRBV20-1 to TRBJ2-5, with 9 bases in between that match TRBD1. This sequence was found in a donor over 35 with multiple myeloma. The specimen was a population of CD138-negative cells sorted from bone marrow. The intended sense of this specimen's cell subset or site label: bone marrow mononuclear cells depleted of CD138+ plasma/myeloma cells by negative magnetic selection. The sequence in DNA is TGCAGTGCTTTAATGGGACAGGGAACGTGGGAGACCCAGTACTTC. This codes for CSALMGQGTWETQYF.